A single count supports the clone carrying this TCR beta chain. Its antigen is currently unknown. This sample is drawn from a study of shared clonotypes between healthy human individuals. The germline gives CDR1 SGHRS, CDR2 YFSETQ. The CDR3 extends over 18 amino acids. Trimming stripped 4 bases from V and 4 bases from J, with 26 bases between. Measured with immunoSEQ multiplex PCR; TCRdb has only the in-frame clones, and not every one. The sample lists nearly 1,000,000 clones; over 60% were seen once. Study-level points and caveats: In general, naive subsets displayed greater estimated richness than memory subsets did. With four donors compared, approximately 5% of naive CD4 clonotypes were shared.

V is TRBV5-1 and J is TRBJ1-1; D gene ambiguous. The origin of this receptor is a man in his late teens or twenties in good health. Sequencing was done on a sample of memory CD4+ T cells sorted from blood. Regarding subset: CD45RA-negative fraction. The CDR3 sequence is CASSRIGGGSMTGTEAFF. In DNA form, the CDR3 reads TGCGCCAGCAGCCGAATTGGTGGTGGGTCTATGACGGGCACTGAAGCTTTCTTT.